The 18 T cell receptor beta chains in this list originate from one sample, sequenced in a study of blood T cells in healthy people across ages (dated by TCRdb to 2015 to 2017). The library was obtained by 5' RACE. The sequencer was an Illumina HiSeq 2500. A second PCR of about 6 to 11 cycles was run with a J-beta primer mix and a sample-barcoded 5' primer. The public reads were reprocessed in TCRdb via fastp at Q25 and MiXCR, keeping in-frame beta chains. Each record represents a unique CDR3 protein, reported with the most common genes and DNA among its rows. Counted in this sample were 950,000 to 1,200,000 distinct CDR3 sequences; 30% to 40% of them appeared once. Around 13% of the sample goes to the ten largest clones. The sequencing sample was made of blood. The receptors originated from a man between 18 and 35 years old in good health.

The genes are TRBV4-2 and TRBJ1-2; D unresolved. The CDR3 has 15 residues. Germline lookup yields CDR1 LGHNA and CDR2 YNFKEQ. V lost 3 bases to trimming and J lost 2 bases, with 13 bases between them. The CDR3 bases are TGTGCCAGCAGCCAGGCGGAGGGTTCGAACTATGGCTACACCTTC. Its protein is CASSQAEGSNYGYTF.

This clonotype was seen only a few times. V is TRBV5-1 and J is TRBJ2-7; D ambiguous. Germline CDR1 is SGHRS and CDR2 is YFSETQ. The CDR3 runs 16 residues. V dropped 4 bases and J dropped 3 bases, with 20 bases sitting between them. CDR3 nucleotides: TGCGCCAGCAGCGCCATGAGCATGAGCCGAGACTACGAGCAGTACTTC. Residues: CASSAMSMSRDYEQYF.

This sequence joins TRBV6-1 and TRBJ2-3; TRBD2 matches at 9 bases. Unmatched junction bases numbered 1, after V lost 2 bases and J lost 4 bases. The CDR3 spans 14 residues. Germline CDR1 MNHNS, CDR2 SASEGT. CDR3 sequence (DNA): TGTGCCAGCAGTGAACTAGCGGGACCAGATACGCAGTATTTT. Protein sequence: CASSELAGPDTQYF.

The CDR3 reads CASSFFLSRDTDGYTF. In nucleotides, the CDR3 is TGTGCCAGCAGTTTCTTCCTCTCCCGGGACACCGATGGCTACACCTTC. The gene calls are TRBV27 and TRBJ1-2, with D possibly matching TRBD1 (6 bases). From germline, CDR1 is MNHEY and CDR2 SMNVEV (reference sequence). CDR3 length equals 16 residues. With 3 bases removed from V and 6 bases from J, the gap between germline ends came to 20 bases.

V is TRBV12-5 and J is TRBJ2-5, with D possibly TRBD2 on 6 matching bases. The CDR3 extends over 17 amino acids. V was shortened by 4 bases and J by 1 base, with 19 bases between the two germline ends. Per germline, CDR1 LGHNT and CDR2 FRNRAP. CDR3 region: CASGSQRRGLLQETQYF. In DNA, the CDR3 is TGTGCTAGTGGTTCCCAAAGGCGGGGCCTCCTCCAAGAGACCCAGTACTTC.

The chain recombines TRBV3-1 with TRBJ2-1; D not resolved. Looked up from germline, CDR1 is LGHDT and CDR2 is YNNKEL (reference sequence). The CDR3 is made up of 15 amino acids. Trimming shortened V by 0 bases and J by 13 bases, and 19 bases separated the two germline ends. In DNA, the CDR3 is TGTGCCAGCAGCCAAGATCCCGGAGCCGAGGTTGACCAGTTCTTC. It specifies CASSQDPGAEVDQFF.

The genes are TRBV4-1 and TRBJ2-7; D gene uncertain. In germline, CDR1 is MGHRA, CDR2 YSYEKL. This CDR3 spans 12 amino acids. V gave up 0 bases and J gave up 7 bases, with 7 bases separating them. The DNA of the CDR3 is TGCGCCAGCAGCCAAGATCCTAATGAGCAGTACTTC. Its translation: CASSQDPNEQYF.

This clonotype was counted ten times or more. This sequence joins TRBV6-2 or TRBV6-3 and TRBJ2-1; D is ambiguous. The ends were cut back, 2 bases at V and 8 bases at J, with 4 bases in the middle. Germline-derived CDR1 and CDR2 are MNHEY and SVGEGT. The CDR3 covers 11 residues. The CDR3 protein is CASSYTHEQFF. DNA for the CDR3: TGTGCCAGCAGTTACACACATGAGCAGTTCTTC.

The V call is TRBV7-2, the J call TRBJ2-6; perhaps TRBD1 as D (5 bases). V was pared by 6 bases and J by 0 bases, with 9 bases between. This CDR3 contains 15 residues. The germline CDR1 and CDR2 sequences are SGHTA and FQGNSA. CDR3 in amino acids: CASSTQVSGANVLTF. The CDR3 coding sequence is TGTGCCAGCAGTACACAGGTCTCTGGGGCCAACGTCCTGACTTTC.

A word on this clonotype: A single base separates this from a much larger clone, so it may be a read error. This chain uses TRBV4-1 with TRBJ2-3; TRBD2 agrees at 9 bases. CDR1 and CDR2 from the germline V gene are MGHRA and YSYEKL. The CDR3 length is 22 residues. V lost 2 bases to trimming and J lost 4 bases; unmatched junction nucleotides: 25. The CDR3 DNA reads TGCGCCAGCAGCCAACCGGGACCAGCGGGGGGTCCCGCAAAGAAAGGGGCAGATACGCAGTATTTT. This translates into CASSQPGPAGGPAKKGADTQYF.

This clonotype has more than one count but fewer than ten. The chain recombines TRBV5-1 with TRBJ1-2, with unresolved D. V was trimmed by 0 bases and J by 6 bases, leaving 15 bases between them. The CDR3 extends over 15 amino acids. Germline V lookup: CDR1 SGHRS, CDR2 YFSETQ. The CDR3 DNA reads TGCGCCAGCAGCTTGGGAGGACTTTCAGCCCATGGCTACACCTTC. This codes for CASSLGGLSAHGYTF.

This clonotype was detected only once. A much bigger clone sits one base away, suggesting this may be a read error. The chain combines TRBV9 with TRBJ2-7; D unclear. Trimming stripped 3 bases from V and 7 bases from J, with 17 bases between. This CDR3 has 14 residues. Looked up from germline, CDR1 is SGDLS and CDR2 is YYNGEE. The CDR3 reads CASSASLGIDEQYF. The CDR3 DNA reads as TGTGCCAGCAGCGCTAGTTTGGGGATCGATGAGCAGTACTTC.

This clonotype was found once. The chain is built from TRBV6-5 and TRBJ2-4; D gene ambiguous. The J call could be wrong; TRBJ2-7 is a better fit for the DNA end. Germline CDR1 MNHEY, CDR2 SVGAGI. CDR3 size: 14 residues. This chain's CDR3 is CASSRSSTFYEQYF. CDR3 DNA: TGTGCCAGCAGCCGAAGTTCGACCTTCTACGAGCAGTACTTC.

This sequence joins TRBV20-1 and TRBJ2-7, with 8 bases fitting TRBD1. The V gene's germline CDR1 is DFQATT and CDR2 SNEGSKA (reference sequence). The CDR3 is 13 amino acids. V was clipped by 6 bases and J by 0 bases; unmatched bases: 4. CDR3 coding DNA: TGCAGTGCCCGGACAGGGAACTCCTACGAGCAGTACTTC. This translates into CSARTGNSYEQYF.

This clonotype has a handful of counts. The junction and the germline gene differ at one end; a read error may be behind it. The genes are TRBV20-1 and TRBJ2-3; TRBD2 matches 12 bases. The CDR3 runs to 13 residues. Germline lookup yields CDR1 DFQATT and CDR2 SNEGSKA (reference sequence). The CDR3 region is CSPSGGAKDTQYF. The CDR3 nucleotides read TGCAGTCCTAGCGGGGGGGCCAAAGATACGCAGTATTTT.

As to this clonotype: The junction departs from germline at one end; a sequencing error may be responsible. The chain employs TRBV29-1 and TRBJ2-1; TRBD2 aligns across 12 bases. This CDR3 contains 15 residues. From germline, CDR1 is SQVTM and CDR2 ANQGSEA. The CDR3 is CSVAPTSGGFAERFF. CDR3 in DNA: TGCAGCGTCGCACCGACTAGCGGGGGTTTTGCTGAGCGGTTCTTC.

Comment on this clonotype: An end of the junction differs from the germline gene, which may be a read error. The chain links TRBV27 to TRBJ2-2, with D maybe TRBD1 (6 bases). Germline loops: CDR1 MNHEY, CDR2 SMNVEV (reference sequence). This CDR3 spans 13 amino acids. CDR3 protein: CARSRQASGELFF. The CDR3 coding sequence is TGTGCCCGCAGTCGACAGGCCTCCGGGGAGCTGTTTTTT.

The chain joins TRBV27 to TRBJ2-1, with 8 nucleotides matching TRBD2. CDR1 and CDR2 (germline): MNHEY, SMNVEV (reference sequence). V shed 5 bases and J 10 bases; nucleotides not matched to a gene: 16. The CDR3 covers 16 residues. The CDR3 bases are TGTGCCAGCAGTCCGTTCCTTAGCGGGACGCGGCGGGAGCAGTTCTTC. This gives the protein CASSPFLSGTRREQFF.